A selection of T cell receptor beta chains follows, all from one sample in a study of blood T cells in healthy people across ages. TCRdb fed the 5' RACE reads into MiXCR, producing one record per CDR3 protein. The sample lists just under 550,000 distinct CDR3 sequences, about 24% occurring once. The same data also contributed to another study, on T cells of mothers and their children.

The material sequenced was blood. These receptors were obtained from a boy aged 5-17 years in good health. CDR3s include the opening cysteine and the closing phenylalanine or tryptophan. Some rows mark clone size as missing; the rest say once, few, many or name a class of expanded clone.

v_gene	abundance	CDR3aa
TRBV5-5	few	CASSQMTGFSNQPQHF
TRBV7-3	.	CASSLTSGGQGGGVCNQPQHF
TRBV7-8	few	CASSLVIGGGKETQYF
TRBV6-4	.	CASSSRGLEAGELFF
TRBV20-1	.	CSASPSASNEQFF
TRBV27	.	CASSLGQPGLAGLTYEQYF
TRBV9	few	CASSVTGTKTGELFF
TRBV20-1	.	CSADNHLDRGPYNEQFF
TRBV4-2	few	CASSQGAGTGQETQYF
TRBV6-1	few	CASSAGSENTEAFF
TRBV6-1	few	CASSDSDRLNEQFF
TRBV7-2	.	CASSLPGGEQYF
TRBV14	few	CASSPDTVPWGYEQYF
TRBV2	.	CASRTRGPSYNEQFF
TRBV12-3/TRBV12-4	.	CASTPRTGATVSAEQYF
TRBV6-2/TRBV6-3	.	CASSFSFGGYNEQFF
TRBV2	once	CASSYHREYNEQFF
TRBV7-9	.	CASSFTGSYEQYF